These 3 T cell receptor beta chains were sequenced from one sample in a study of cytomegalovirus exposure and HLA in healthy donors. It was with 60 Vbeta and 13 Jbeta primers that the PCR ran. Clones were read by immunoSEQ multiplex PCR, and TCRdb kept only the in-frame ones, dropping some. The profile covers roughly 93,000 clones, with roughly 72% appearing a single time and 0.55% to 0.65% taken by the ten largest. The specimen was PBMCs. These receptors were taken from a man aged 25 to 45 in good health and CMV-seronegative.

The rearrangement links TRBV7-6 to TRBJ1-3, with D possibly being TRBD1 (6 bases). The CDR3 contains 17 residues. Germline loops: CDR1 SGHVS, CDR2 FNYEAQ. The V end lost 5 bases, the J end lost 0 bases, and 17 bases lay between the germline ends. The CDR3 is CASSGSVGGASGNTIYF. CDR3 DNA: TGTGCCAGCAGCGGATCCGTCGGGGGGGCCTCTGGAAACACCATATATTTT.

This CDR3 reads CASSFLPTGSSGNTIYF. The CDR3 DNA sequence: TGCGCCAGCAGCTTCCTGCCGACAGGCTCCTCTGGAAACACCATATATTTT. The V and J genes are TRBV5-1 and TRBJ1-3, with D maybe TRBD1 (6 bases). Trimming removed 2 bases from V and 0 bases from J, with 15 bases in between. Germline V gene sequence: CDR1 SGHRS, CDR2 YFSETQ. The length of the CDR3 is 17 residues.

The chain recombines TRBV6-1 with TRBJ2-1; 7 nucleotides line up with TRBD1. V trimming: 5 bases; J trimming: 8 bases; junction bases outside the gene matches: 9. The germline gives CDR1 MNHNS, CDR2 SASEGT. The CDR3 loop spans 14 amino acids. CDR3 protein: CASSLQGDVYEQFF. The CDR3 nucleotides are TGTGCCAGCAGTTTGCAGGGGGACGTATATGAGCAGTTCTTC.